These T cell receptor beta chains were read from a single sample in a study of T cell responses to AZD1222 COVID-19 vaccine. Using immunoSEQ multiplex PCR, the repertoire was profiled, and TCRdb retains in-frame clones only, with some absent. This sample yields around 99,000 clones, of which around 90% are seen a single time; approximately 4.3% belongs to the top ten. This specimen consisted of peripheral blood, obtained on day 0 of AZD1222 vaccination. The source of these receptors is an adult in good health. Each CDR3 is given without its conserved first and last residue. Each record gives: V gene, J gene, clone size, CDR3 protein. A clone size is listed for some rows: how often the clone was seen (once, few, many), or a class if it is expanded.

V gene: TRBV6-5
J gene: TRBJ1-2
clone size: .
CDR3 protein: ASSSQGPGYGYT

V gene: TRBV7-9
J gene: TRBJ2-1
clone size: .
CDR3 protein: ASSLMGGTTYNEQF

V gene: TRBV2
J gene: TRBJ2-3
clone size: once
CDR3 protein: ASTRGGDRGRL

V gene: TRBV6-2/TRBV6-3
J gene: TRBJ1-2
clone size: few
CDR3 protein: ASSSMVGYT

V gene: TRBV12-3/TRBV12-4
J gene: TRBJ2-1
clone size: few
CDR3 protein: ASRRIFNEQF

V gene: TRBV5-4
J gene: TRBJ1-4
clone size: once
CDR3 protein: ASSLRGRNEKLF

V gene: TRBV4-1
J gene: TRBJ1-2
clone size: .
CDR3 protein: ASSQDTEENYGYT

V gene: TRBV7-8
J gene: TRBJ1-5
clone size: .
CDR3 protein: ASSRGQILGQH

V gene: TRBV14
J gene: TRBJ1-1
clone size: once
CDR3 protein: ASSPSRDSEAF

V gene: TRBV12-3/TRBV12-4
J gene: TRBJ1-1
clone size: .
CDR3 protein: ASSWGKNTEAF

V gene: TRBV10-3
J gene: TRBJ1-5
clone size: .
CDR3 protein: ATQPGLNQPQH

V gene: TRBV28
J gene: TRBJ2-5
clone size: .
CDR3 protein: ASSKQHETQY

V gene: TRBV6-2/TRBV6-3
J gene: TRBJ1-2
clone size: .
CDR3 protein: ASSPWGTADISGYT

V gene: TRBV10-3
J gene: TRBJ1-6
clone size: .
CDR3 protein: AIRSQGALSNSPLH

V gene: TRBV18
J gene: TRBJ2-3
clone size: .
CDR3 protein: ASSPLADTQY

V gene: TRBV10-3
J gene: TRBJ1-1
clone size: .
CDR3 protein: AISDLTDRTEAF

V gene: TRBV7-7
J gene: TRBJ1-1
clone size: once
CDR3 protein: ASSPGLGQEAF

V gene: TRBV13
J gene: TRBJ1-3
clone size: .
CDR3 protein: ASSVSSGPVGNTIY

V gene: TRBV10-3
J gene: TRBJ2-2
clone size: .
CDR3 protein: AISEFLAENTGELF

V gene: TRBV30
J gene: TRBJ1-1
clone size: .
CDR3 protein: AWSRTAYMNTEAF

V gene: TRBV2
J gene: TRBJ1-4
clone size: .
CDR3 protein: ASKRGVSEKLF

V gene: TRBV19
J gene: TRBJ1-4
clone size: once
CDR3 protein: ASRSGQPPEKLF

V gene: TRBV7-2
J gene: TRBJ1-4
clone size: .
CDR3 protein: ASSGQGVSEKLF

V gene: TRBV7-6
J gene: TRBJ2-3
clone size: .
CDR3 protein: ASSRSGGAGSPDTQY

V gene: TRBV30
J gene: TRBJ1-2
clone size: .
CDR3 protein: AWGGDSGLPGYT

V gene: TRBV20-1
J gene: TRBJ1-1
clone size: .
CDR3 protein: SARRSTEAF

V gene: TRBV6-1
J gene: TRBJ1-1
clone size: .
CDR3 protein: ASSEKLEGGTEAF

V gene: TRBV7-9
J gene: TRBJ1-2
clone size: once
CDR3 protein: ASSLGGQGLIYGYT

V gene: TRBV7-9
J gene: TRBJ1-3
clone size: few
CDR3 protein: ASSRDRGNTIY

V gene: TRBV9
J gene: TRBJ2-5
clone size: .
CDR3 protein: ASSHFPDRVSQETQY

V gene: TRBV18
J gene: TRBJ2-5
clone size: .
CDR3 protein: ASSPLGGHGETQY

V gene: TRBV2
J gene: TRBJ1-6
clone size: .
CDR3 protein: ASSIGQVNSPLH

V gene: TRBV7-9
J gene: TRBJ1-2
clone size: .
CDR3 protein: ASSLVGASWGYT

V gene: TRBV30
J gene: TRBJ2-5
clone size: .
CDR3 protein: AWSALAGGPQETQY

V gene: TRBV7-2
J gene: TRBJ1-1
clone size: .
CDR3 protein: ASSDTRMGDTEAF

V gene: TRBV5-5
J gene: TRBJ1-2
clone size: .
CDR3 protein: ASSLGQLFLYGYT

V gene: TRBV19
J gene: TRBJ1-5
clone size: .
CDR3 protein: ASSPGRETQPQH

V gene: TRBV29-1
J gene: TRBJ2-7
clone size: .
CDR3 protein: SVESGQGREQY

V gene: TRBV5-6
J gene: TRBJ1-1
clone size: .
CDR3 protein: ASSLGADRSNTEAF

V gene: TRBV5-6
J gene: TRBJ2-7
clone size: .
CDR3 protein: ASSLVSSEQY

V gene: TRBV12-5
J gene: TRBJ1-2
clone size: .
CDR3 protein: ASGPSLPGQGLGYT

V gene: TRBV6-2/TRBV6-3
J gene: TRBJ1-2
clone size: .
CDR3 protein: ASSPTMRFYT

V gene: TRBV19
J gene: TRBJ1-5
clone size: .
CDR3 protein: ASSTHNRGSQPQH